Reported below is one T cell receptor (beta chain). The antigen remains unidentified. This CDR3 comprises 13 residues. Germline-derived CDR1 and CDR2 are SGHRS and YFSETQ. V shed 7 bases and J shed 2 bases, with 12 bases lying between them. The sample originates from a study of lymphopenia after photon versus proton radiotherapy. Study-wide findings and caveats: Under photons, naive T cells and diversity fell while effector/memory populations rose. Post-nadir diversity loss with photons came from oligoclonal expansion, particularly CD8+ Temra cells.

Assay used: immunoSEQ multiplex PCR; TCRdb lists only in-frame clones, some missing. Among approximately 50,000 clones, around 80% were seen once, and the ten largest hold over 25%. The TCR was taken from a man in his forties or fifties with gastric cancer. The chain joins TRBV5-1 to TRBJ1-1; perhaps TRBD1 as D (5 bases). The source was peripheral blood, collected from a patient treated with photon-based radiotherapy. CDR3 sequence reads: CASRDQLNTEAFF. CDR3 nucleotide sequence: TGCGCCAGCCGGGACCAGTTAAACACTGAAGCTTTCTTT.